This paragraph reports one T cell receptor (beta chain). The target antigen is unknown. The CDR3 loop spans 13 amino acids. The germline CDR1 and CDR2 sequences are MDHEN and SYDVKM. Trimming cost V 10 bases and J 5 bases, with 18 bases left between them. The protocol was immunoSEQ multiplex PCR, while the TCRdb copy is restricted to in-frame clones and leaves out a portion. The sample gives 100,000 to 150,000 clones, about 94% of which show up once; less than 1.5% is in the top ten. This entry belongs to a study of cytomegalovirus exposure and HLA in healthy donors. Across the whole study: The roughly 700 first-cohort repertoires shared a platform with the 130 or so validation repertoires, as reported in a later analysis.

Study-level points and caveats: Cytomegalovirus association was assigned to some 160 TCR beta chains. The tendency of first-cohort TCR clusters to co-occur in the 130 or so validation repertoires was identified by a subsequent analysis.

The origin of this receptor is a young woman in good health and CMV-seronegative. The chain has TRBV28 and TRBJ2-7; weak D call: TRBD1 (6 bases). Material: PBMCs. CDR3 loop: CANSGQGSDEQYF. The CDR3 DNA follows: TGTGCCAACTCGGGTCAGGGGTCTGACGAGCAGTACTTC.